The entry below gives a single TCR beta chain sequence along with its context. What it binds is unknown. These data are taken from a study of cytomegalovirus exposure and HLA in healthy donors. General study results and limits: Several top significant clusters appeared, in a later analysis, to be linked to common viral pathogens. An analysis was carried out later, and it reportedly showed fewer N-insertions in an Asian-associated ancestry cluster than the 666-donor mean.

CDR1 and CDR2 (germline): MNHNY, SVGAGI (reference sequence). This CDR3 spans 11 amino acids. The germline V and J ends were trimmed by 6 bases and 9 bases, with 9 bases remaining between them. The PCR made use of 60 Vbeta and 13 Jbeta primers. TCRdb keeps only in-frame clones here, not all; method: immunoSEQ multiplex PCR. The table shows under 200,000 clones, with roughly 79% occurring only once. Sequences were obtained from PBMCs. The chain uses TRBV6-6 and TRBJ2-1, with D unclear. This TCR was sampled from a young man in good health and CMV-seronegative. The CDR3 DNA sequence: TGTGCCAGCAGATCAGAGGCTGAGCAGTTCTTC. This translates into CASRSEAEQFF.